The clone carrying this T cell receptor (beta chain) was counted only a few times. The antigen is not known. The data originate from a study of T cells in Graves' hyperthyroidism and ophthalmopathy. On the study more broadly: Blood was drawn when the patient was first diagnosed and still untreated.

Patients affected by ophthalmopathy presented a Clinical Activity Score of at least 3, a NOSPECS grade of at least 4, and disease duration below 3 months. Amplification targeted TCR beta CDR3 regions from RNA transcripts. First-round RT-PCR targeting the TCR CDR3 was performed with the HTBI primer set. TCRdb fed the multiplex PCR reads into MiXCR, producing one record per CDR3 protein. This table holds around 500,000 distinct CDR3 sequences, 22% found once. Study-wide points: Among clonotypes expanded in thyroid above 0.001, most were also found in blood.

CDR3 length equals 15 residues. The germline V gene encodes CDR1 KGHDR and CDR2 SFDVKD. V was pared by 3 bases and J by 6 bases, with 6 bases of the junction left unmatched. This rearrangement joins TRBV24-1 to TRBJ2-1, with TRBD2 identical over 8 bases. This receptor was identified in a woman in her 70s with Graves' ophthalmopathy. The specimen sequenced was blood. This chain's CDR3 is CATSDPSGSPNEQFF. CDR3 bases: TGTGCCACCAGTGATCCCAGCGGGAGCCCCAATGAGCAGTTCTTC.